The 21 T cell receptor beta chains in this list originate from one sample, sequenced in a study of blood T cell repertoires in COVID-19. Profiled with immunoSEQ multiplex PCR; TCRdb holds only in-frame clones, not every one. This table holds 200,000 to 250,000 clones, around nine tenths found once. The material sequenced was peripheral blood. The receptors originated from a man between 60 and 75 years old who had recovered from COVID-19.

J is TRBJ2-1 and V is TRBV11-2; 11 bases agree with TRBD2. Germline V gives CDR1 SGHAT, CDR2 FQNNGV. V was clipped by 1 base and J by 15 bases; unmatched bases: 11. CDR3 size: 15 residues. CDR3 nucleotide sequence: TGTGCCAGCAGCTTAGTGGGGACTAGCGGTCTCACGCCGTTCTTC. Translated, it gives CASSLVGTSGLTPFF.

The chain combines TRBV28 with TRBJ1-4; D is possibly TRBD1 (5 bases). CDR3 length: 13 amino acids. Trimming removed 4 bases from V and 8 bases from J, with 11 bases in between. The V gene's germline CDR1 is MDHEN and CDR2 SYDVKM. The CDR3 DNA sequence: TGTGCCAGCAGTTATCAGGAGGGGGAAAAACTGTTTTTT. It is translated as CASSYQEGEKLFF.

This clone appeared once. The chain links TRBV18 to TRBJ2-3; TRBD2 agrees at 10 bases. The germline V gene has CDR1 KGHSH and CDR2 LQKENI. J lost 3 bases, V lost 1 base, and 13 bases had no gene match. This CDR3 contains 19 residues. The CDR3 DNA reads as TGTGCCAGCTCACCACTTAGGAGCGGGGGGGCAAGTCGGACAGATACGCAGTATTTT. As protein: CASSPLRSGGASRTDTQYF.

CDR3 region: CASSLSAPSNQPQHF. DNA for the CDR3: TGTGCCAGCAGCCTATCAGCGCCCAGCAATCAGCCCCAGCATTTT. The chain has TRBV7-8 and TRBJ1-5; D unresolved. The CDR3 is made up of 15 amino acids. Looked up from germline, CDR1 is SGHVS and CDR2 is FQNEAQ. The V end lost 5 bases, the J end lost 1 base, and 12 bases lay between the germline ends.

V is TRBV9 and J is TRBJ1-1; 7 bases match TRBD1. The CDR3 is made up of 14 amino acids. CDR1 and CDR2 from the germline V gene are SGDLS and YYNGEE. The ends lost 4 bases at V and 4 bases at J; junction bases unmatched: 7. CDR3 in amino acids: CASSRQGDATEAFF. The CDR3 DNA is TGTGCCAGCAGCAGACAGGGCGATGCCACTGAAGCTTTCTTT.

The gene calls are TRBV30 and TRBJ1-6, with 7 bases lining up with TRBD1. The J segment lost 3 bases and the V segment lost 3 bases, leaving 8 bases of the junction unmatched. Germline CDR1 GTSNPN, CDR2 SVGIG (reference sequence). CDR3 length equals 16 residues. The CDR3 DNA is TGTGCCTGGAGATTAACAGGGGCCGTCTATAATTCACCCCTCCACTTT. Translated: CAWRLTGAVYNSPLHF.

The chain uses TRBV19 and TRBJ2-1; 7 positions match TRBD1. The germline CDR1 and CDR2 sequences are LNHDA and SQIVND (reference sequence). Trimming at V came to 5 bases and at J to 3 bases, leaving 7 bases not matched to a gene. This CDR3 is 15 amino acids long. This CDR3 is CASSFRDSFYNEQFF. The CDR3 bases are TGTGCCAGTAGTTTCCGGGACAGCTTCTACAATGAGCAGTTCTTC.

The chain couples TRBV5-1 to TRBJ1-2; the D gene is possibly TRBD1 (5 bases). Germline V lookup: CDR1 SGHRS, CDR2 YFSETQ. V was shortened by 4 bases and J by 5 bases, with 9 bases between the two germline ends. This CDR3 is 12 amino acids long. CDR3 sequence reads: CASSPGMYGYTF. Written as DNA, the CDR3 is TGCGCCAGCAGCCCAGGGATGTATGGCTACACCTTC.

This clone was seen once. The J gene is TRBJ1-2, the V gene TRBV9; 7 bases match TRBD1. Germline V gene lookup returns CDR1 SGDLS and CDR2 YYNGEE. The CDR3 sequence is 17 residues long. V dropped 4 bases and J dropped 2; count of bases not matched to a gene: 14. CDR3 sequence (DNA): TGTGCCAGCAGCATTAGGCCCACCGGGACAGACAACTATGGCTACACCTTC. This translates into CASSIRPTGTDNYGYTF.

This clone was detected only a few times. The V gene is TRBV30, the J gene TRBJ1-2, with D perhaps matching TRBD1 (5 bases). Germline values: CDR1 GTSNPN, CDR2 SVGIG (reference sequence). This CDR3 comprises 13 residues. V gave up 5 bases and J gave up 2 bases, with 12 bases separating them. In DNA form, the CDR3 reads TGTGCCTGGGCGCGGGGGATAAACTATGGCTACACCTTC. It encodes CAWARGINYGYTF.

The chain uses TRBV19 and TRBJ2-1; D is perhaps TRBD2 (6 bases). CDR1 is LNHDA, CDR2 SQIVND, per germline (reference sequence). V lost 5 bases and J 5 bases, leaving 13 bases between the germline ends. The CDR3 is made up of 14 amino acids. CDR3 sequence: CASSPGTPNNEQFF. CDR3 in DNA: TGTGCCAGTAGTCCCGGGACTCCGAACAATGAGCAGTTCTTC.

The chain has TRBV28 and TRBJ1-1, with a possible D match to TRBD1 (5 bases). Germline CDR1 is MDHEN and CDR2 is SYDVKM. The CDR3 is 15 amino acids. V dropped 7 bases and J dropped 1 base, with 16 bases sitting between them. In nucleotides, the CDR3 is TGTGCCAGCACCCTCTGGGGGGAACAGAACACTGAAGCTTTCTTT. It encodes CASTLWGEQNTEAFF. Combining the CDR3 with reference TRBV28 and TRBJ1-1 gives the whole variable domain DVKVTQSSRYLVKRTGEKVFLECVQDMDHENMFWYRQDPGLGLRLIYFSYDVKMKEKGDIPEGYSVSREKKERFSLILESASTNQTSMYLCASTLWGEQNTEAFFGQGTRLTVV.

The rearrangement uses TRBV21-1 and TRBJ2-1; no check of the table's D call, TRBD2, against the DNA was made. TRBV21-1 is described as a pseudogene. The CDR3 sequence is 15 residues long. CDR3 sequence (DNA): TGTGCCAGCAACAACACGCTCCCAATCCGCCTCCCCGGGTTCTTC. It encodes CASNNTLPIRLPGFF.

This CDR3 reads CASSPPPGTSLSYEQYF. The CDR3 DNA is TGTGCCAGCAGTCCCCCCCCGGGGACTAGCCTCTCCTACGAGCAGTACTTC. The chain uses TRBV27 and TRBJ2-7; TRBD2 matches at 9 bases. Germline V gene lookup returns CDR1 MNHEY and CDR2 SMNVEV (reference sequence). CDR3 length: 17 residues. The junction had 11 bases not matched to a gene; V was cut back by 5 bases and J by 0 bases.

The rearrangement uses TRBV28 and TRBJ2-3, with D possibly matching TRBD2 (5 bases). V was cut by 7 bases and J by 0 bases, with 20 bases left in between. Germline values: CDR1 MDHEN, CDR2 SYDVKM. This CDR3 region has 17 residues. The CDR3 spells CASTPSPGKTSTDTQYF. DNA for the CDR3: TGTGCCAGCACCCCTAGTCCGGGGAAAACTAGCACAGATACGCAGTATTTT. The full variable domain, with the rest looked up from reference TRBV28 and TRBJ2-3, is DVKVTQSSRYLVKRTGEKVFLECVQDMDHENMFWYRQDPGLGLRLIYFSYDVKMKEKGDIPEGYSVSREKKERFSLILESASTNQTSMYLCASTPSPGKTSTDTQYFGPGTRLTVL.

The chain uses TRBV7-3 and TRBJ2-7; TRBD2 might be the D (5 bases). The CDR3 has 15 residues. Between the trimmed V and J ends, which lost 1 base and 6 bases, there was a span of 16 bases. The V gene's germline CDR1 is SGHTA and CDR2 FQGTGA. DNA of the CDR3: TGTGCCAGCAGCTTAAGCTCTGATAGGAGGTCCGAGCAGTACTTC. This gives the protein CASSLSSDRRSEQYF.

V gene TRBV11-2 combines with J gene TRBJ2-3; 8 bases align to TRBD1. CDR3 length: 15 amino acids. The J segment lost 0 bases and the V segment lost 3 bases, leaving 2 bases of the junction unmatched. Germline V lookup: CDR1 SGHAT, CDR2 FQNNGV. CDR3 sequence reads: CASSLDRASTDTQYF. CDR3 nucleotides: TGTGCCAGCAGCTTGGACAGGGCCAGCACAGATACGCAGTATTTT.

V usage is TRBV5-1 and J usage is TRBJ2-7; 7 bases line up with TRBD1. Losses at the gene ends were 0 bases for V and 4 bases for J; bases not matched to a gene: 7. Germline lookup yields CDR1 SGHRS and CDR2 YFSETQ. The CDR3 runs to 15 residues. In nucleotides, the CDR3 is TGCGCCAGCAGCTTGGAACCGGGACAGAGTTACGAGCAGTACTTC. Amino acid sequence: CASSLEPGQSYEQYF.

V is TRBV28 and J is TRBJ2-7; 8 bases agree with TRBD2. Germline V gene data show CDR1 as MDHEN and CDR2 as SYDVKM. Trimming took 6 bases from V and 7 from J; bases not matched to a gene: 14. This CDR3 comprises 15 residues. This CDR3 reads CASSITSGGIREQYF. The CDR3, as DNA: TGTGCCAGCAGCATAACTAGCGGAGGAATTAGGGAGCAGTACTTC. Using reference TRBV28 and TRBJ2-7 for the parts outside the CDR3, the full variable domain is DVKVTQSSRYLVKRTGEKVFLECVQDMDHENMFWYRQDPGLGLRLIYFSYDVKMKEKGDIPEGYSVSREKKERFSLILESASTNQTSMYLCASSITSGGIREQYFGPGTRLTVT.

The chain carries TRBV19 and TRBJ2-1, with a weak D call TRBD2 (5 bases). V lost 3 bases and J lost 12, with 15 bases in between. The germline V gene encodes CDR1 LNHDA and CDR2 SQIVND (reference sequence). CDR3 length equals 13 residues. CDR3 loop: CASSIKVVAGQFF. In DNA, the CDR3 is TGTGCCAGTAGTATCAAGGTAGTTGCGGGGCAGTTCTTC.

This clone turned up a few times. The V and J genes are TRBV6-5 and TRBJ2-5; a weak D match, TRBD2 (6 bases). Trimming left V 4 bases short and J 7 bases short, with 7 bases between. The CDR3 has 11 residues. CDR1 MNHEY and CDR2 SVGAGI come from the germline V gene. The CDR3 sequence is CASSSGGTQYF. The CDR3 nucleotides read TGTGCCAGCAGTTCCGGGGGGACCCAGTACTTC.